This T cell receptor (beta chain) stems from a study of blood T cell repertoires in COVID-19. Recruited during active infection, patients (from Seattle) were subsequently followed longitudinally. Profiling relied on immunoSEQ multiplex PCR, and the TCRdb table lists in-frame clones only, not all of them. The sample records about 500,000 clones, about 88% being singletons. Sequences were obtained from peripheral blood. This clonotype was obtained from a woman between 45 and 65 years old with COVID-19, enrolled during active disease.

The CDR3 DNA reads TGTGCCTGGAGTGTGGACGGGGATAATTCACCCCTCCACTTT. The encoded protein is CAWSVDGDNSPLHF. V is TRBV30 and J is TRBJ1-6; D is uncertain. The V and J ends lost 0 bases and 5 bases respectively, with 8 bases between them. The CDR3 runs to 14 residues. Germline CDR1 and CDR2: GTSNPN and SVGIG (reference sequence).